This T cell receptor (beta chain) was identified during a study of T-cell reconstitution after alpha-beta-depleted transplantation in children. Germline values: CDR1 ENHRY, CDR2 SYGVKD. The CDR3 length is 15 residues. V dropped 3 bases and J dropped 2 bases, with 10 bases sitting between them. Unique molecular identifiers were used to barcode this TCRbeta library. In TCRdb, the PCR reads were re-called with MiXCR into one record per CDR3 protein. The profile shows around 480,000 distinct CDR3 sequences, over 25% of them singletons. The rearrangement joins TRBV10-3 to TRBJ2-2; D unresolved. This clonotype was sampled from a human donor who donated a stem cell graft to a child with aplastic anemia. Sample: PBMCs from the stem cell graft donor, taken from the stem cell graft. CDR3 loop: CAISDSNGNTGELFF. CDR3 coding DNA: TGTGCCATCAGTGATTCCAACGGAAACACCGGGGAGCTGTTTTTT.